This T cell receptor beta chain was documented in a study of Tregs in tolerant kidney transplant recipients. TCRdb's copy holds only in-frame clones and misses some; the assay was immunoSEQ multiplex PCR. The sample includes 200,000 to 300,000 clones, about 80% of them seen just once. The trim removed 6 bases at V and 5 bases at J, leaving 14 bases unmatched. CDR3 length: 16 amino acids. Germline CDR1 and CDR2: SQVTM and ANQGSEA. The source material was CD4+ T cells from blood. This rearrangement joins TRBV29-1 to TRBJ1-2; TRBD1 agrees at 11 bases. This TCR derives from a human donor in good health. Here the CDR3 reads CSVDPEIRDRGYGYTF. The CDR3 bases are TGCAGCGTAGACCCAGAGATCCGGGACAGGGGGTATGGCTACACCTTC.